A selection of T cell receptor beta chains follows, all from one sample in a study of T cells after yellow fever vaccination. From the 5' RACE reads, TCRdb called clonotypes with MiXCR, one entry per CDR3 protein. Of more than 95,000 distinct CDR3 sequences listed, over 12% are singletons. The sequencing used CD8+ T cells sorted from PBMCs, collected 5 days after the yellow fever booster vaccination. These receptors came from a man aged 18 to 30 who received the YFV17D yellow fever vaccine. Both conserved end residues are part of each CDR3. D genes are given only for firm matches. Size values are once, few and many counts, or a class for expanded clones, and some rows have none.

j_call d_call v_call clone_size cdr3_aa cdr3_nt
TRBJ2-1 TRBD2 TRBV9 . CASSVEPGGNNEQFF TGTGCCAGCAGCGTAGAACCGGGGGGGAACAATGAGCAGTTCTTC
TRBJ2-1 TRBD1 TRBV10-3 few CAISERTGGINEQFF TGTGCCATCAGCGAAAGGACAGGTGGCATCAATGAGCAGTTCTTC
TRBJ2-7 TRBD1 TRBV9 few CASSPEGQGALRSYEQYF TGTGCCAGCAGCCCAGAGGGACAGGGCGCTCTCCGTTCCTACGAGCAGTACTTC
TRBJ2-1 TRBD2 TRBV5-4 . CASSPDDRSGLAGGQFF TGTGCCAGCAGCCCCGACGACCGAAGCGGACTAGCGGGTGGGCAGTTCTTC
TRBJ1-5 . TRBV5-6 . CASSLDRYSNQPQHF TGTGCCAGCAGCTTGGACAGGTATAGCAATCAGCCCCAGCATTTT
TRBJ1-5 . TRBV7-9 many CASSLEDTNQPQHF TGTGCCAGCAGCTTAGAGGACACCAATCAGCCCCAGCATTTT
TRBJ1-1 . TRBV27 few CASSHQTEAFF TGTGCCAGCAGTCATCAGACTGAAGCTTTCTTT
TRBJ2-2 TRBD2 TRBV6-4 many CASSDSTSAGELFF TGTGCCAGCAGTGACTCGACTAGCGCCGGGGAGCTGTTTTTT
TRBJ2-1 TRBD2 TRBV7-3 many CASSLGLAGNNEQFF TGTGCCAGCAGCCTTGGACTAGCGGGGAACAATGAGCAGTTCTTC
TRBJ2-2 . TRBV6-1 many CASSEGAETGELFF TGTGCCAGCAGTGAAGGGGCAGAAACCGGGGAGCTGTTTTTT
TRBJ2-3 TRBD1 TRBV5-4 few CASSFGDRGPKATQYF TGTGCCAGCAGCTTTGGAGACAGGGGGCCGAAGGCTACGCAGTATTTT
TRBJ2-7 . TRBV29-1 . CSVELPSEQYF TGCAGCGTTGAGTTGCCTTCCGAGCAGTACTTC
TRBJ1-1 . TRBV5-5 few CASSLFHYRENTEAFF TGTGCCAGCAGCTTGTTCCACTACAGGGAGAACACTGAAGCTTTCTTT
TRBJ2-2 . TRBV4-3 many CASSPRAGELFF TGCGCCAGCAGCCCTCGGGCCGGGGAGCTGTTTTTT
TRBJ1-2 . TRBV11-2 . CASSLASSGYTF TGTGCCAGCAGCTTAGCATCGTCGGGCTACACCTTC
TRBJ2-3 TRBD2 TRBV6-4 . CASSDSQRGGTDTQYF TGTGCCAGCAGTGACTCGCAGCGGGGGGGTACAGATACGCAGTATTTT
TRBJ1-6 . TRBV2 . CASSEQSADDNSPLHF TGTGCCAGCAGTGAACAATCGGCGGATGATAATTCACCCCTCCACTTT
TRBJ2-2 TRBD2 TRBV4-1 . CASSQGRLADLPTGELFF TGCGCCAGCAGCCAAGGGAGACTAGCGGACCTTCCCACCGGGGAGCTGTTTTTT
TRBJ1-2 . TRBV3-1 few CASSPKLGRSYGYTF TGTGCCAGCAGCCCCAAACTAGGCAGGAGCTATGGCTACACCTTC
TRBJ2-3 . TRBV4-1 many CASSQDATDTQYF TGCGCCAGCAGCCAAGACGCCACAGATACGCAGTATTTT